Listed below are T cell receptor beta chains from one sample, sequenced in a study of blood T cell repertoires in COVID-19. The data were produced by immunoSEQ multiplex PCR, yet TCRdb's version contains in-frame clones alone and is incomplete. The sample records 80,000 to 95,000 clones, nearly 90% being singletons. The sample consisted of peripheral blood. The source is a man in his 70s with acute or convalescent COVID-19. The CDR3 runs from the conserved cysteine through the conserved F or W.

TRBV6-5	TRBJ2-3	CASSPPGADTQYF
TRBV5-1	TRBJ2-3	CASSETLAGATDTQYF
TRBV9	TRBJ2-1	CASSVDQAGGHQEQFF
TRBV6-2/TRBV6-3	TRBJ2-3	CASSPPASGGIRGTQYF
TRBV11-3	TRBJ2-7	CASSFGPTGSEQYF
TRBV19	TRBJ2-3	CASSIRLAGGLTDTQYF
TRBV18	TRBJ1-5	CASSPRTGNQPQHF
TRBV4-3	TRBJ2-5	CASSQDSGVWETQYF
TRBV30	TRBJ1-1	CAWRGKGQGSTEAFF
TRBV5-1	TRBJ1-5	CASSLMTGDQPQHF
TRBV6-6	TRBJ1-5	CASRGQGKGQPQHF
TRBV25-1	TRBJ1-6	CASSAGTGLSPLHF
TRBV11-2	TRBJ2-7	CASSQTVSLLRPYF
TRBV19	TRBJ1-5	CASSMVAAADFYSNQPQHF
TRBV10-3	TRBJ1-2	CAISERQGVSGYGYTF
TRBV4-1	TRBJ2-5	CASSEPNAETQYF
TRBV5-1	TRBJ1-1	CASSSYYQTEAFF
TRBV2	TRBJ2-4	CASVLRETKNIQYF
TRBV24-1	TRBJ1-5	CATSARANQPQHF
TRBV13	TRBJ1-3	CASSYRTYSRNTIYF
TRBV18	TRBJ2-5	CASSPRTGGGETQYF
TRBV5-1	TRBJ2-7	CASSSGQGPYEQYF
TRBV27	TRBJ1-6	CASSFLNSPLHF
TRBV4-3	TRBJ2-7	CASSQETGDREQYF
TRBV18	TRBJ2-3	CASSPLTTADTQYF
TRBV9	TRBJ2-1	CASSARTGSSYNEQFF
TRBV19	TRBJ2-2	CASSIDQGSFSGELFF
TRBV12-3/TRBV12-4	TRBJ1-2	CASSTQGHGYTF
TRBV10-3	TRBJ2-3	CAISESVTTDTQYF
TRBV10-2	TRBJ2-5	CASSGLQETQYF
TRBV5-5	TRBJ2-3	CASRKTSGGKLDTQYF
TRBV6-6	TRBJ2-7	CASSGGQNSYEQYF
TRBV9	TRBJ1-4	CASSVLQGSGEKLFF
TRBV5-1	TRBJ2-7	CASSLPNSYEQYF
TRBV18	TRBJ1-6	CASSPQDTYNSPLHF
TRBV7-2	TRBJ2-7	CASSQGVFVAYEQYF